The clone carrying this TCR beta chain is categorized as medium-sized. TCRdb called the PCR reads again in MiXCR, with one record for every CDR3 protein. The repertoire includes about 22,000 distinct CDR3 sequences, about a third of them detected once, and 19% sits in the top ten. V was shortened by 0 bases and J by 0 bases, with 6 bases between the two germline ends. The CDR3 sequence is 15 residues long. Looked up from germline, CDR1 is KGHDR and CDR2 is SFDVKD. This entry belongs to a study of tumor-infiltrating lymphocytes in oesophageal squamous cell carcinoma. Sequences were obtained from esophageal tumor tissue. The chain couples TRBV24-1 to TRBJ2-3; D gene uncertain. This clonotype was sampled from a female donor with esophageal squamous cell carcinoma. The CDR3 region is CATSDLVSSTDTQYF. CDR3 coding DNA: TGTGCCACCAGTGATTTGGTGTCTAGCACAGATACGCAGTATTTT.